This T cell receptor beta chain was sequenced for a study of CD8 T cells in ankylosing spondylitis. Study-wide findings and caveats: A TCR beta motif of 8 or 9 highly homologous variants appeared characteristic of ankylosing spondylitis blood.

For this clonotype: Antigen unknown.

Each CDR3 protein gets one entry after TCRdb re-called the 5' RACE reads with MiXCR. The profile covers hundreds of thousands of distinct CDR3 sequences, with around 11% appearing a single time and just over 0.5% taken by the ten largest. Sequencing used blood, either unsorted or a sorted T cell fraction (not recorded which). This sequence originates from a male donor with ankylosing spondylitis.

CDR3 sequence reads: CSAQGGWGWDGYTF. The CDR3 nucleotides are TGCAGTGCCCAGGGCGGTTGGGGATGGGATGGCTACACCTTC. The V and J genes are TRBV20-1 and TRBJ1-2; D might be TRBD1 (5 bases). The germline CDR1 and CDR2 sequences are DFQATT and SNEGSKA (reference sequence). Trimming pared 6 bases from V and 6 bases from J, leaving 20 bases between. The CDR3 is 14 residues long.